The 30 T cell receptor beta chains in this list originate from one sample, sequenced in a study of shared clonotypes between healthy human individuals. TCRdb keeps only in-frame clones here, not all; method: immunoSEQ multiplex PCR. The sample lists 2 million to 2.5 million clones; almost 96% were seen once. Sequenced sample: naive CD4+ T cells sorted from blood. The sample's subset: CD45RA+ positively selected. Receptor source: a young man in good health.

V gene TRBV11-2 combines with J gene TRBJ2-7, with 7 bases aligning to TRBD1. V shed 5 bases, J shed 0 bases, and the junction held 7 bases outside the gene matches. This CDR3 has 15 amino acids. From germline, CDR1 is SGHAT and CDR2 FQNNGV. As DNA, the CDR3 is TGTGCCAGCAGCCCCCTCACAGGGGCCTCCTACGAGCAGTACTTC. Its translation is CASSPLTGASYEQYF. Drawing the rest from reference TRBV11-2 and TRBJ2-7, the complete variable domain is EAGVAQSPRYKIIEKRQSVAFWCNPISGHATLYWYQQILGQGPKLLIQFQNNGVVDDSQLPKDRFSAERLKGVDSTLKIQPAKLEDSAVYLCASSPLTGASYEQYFGPGTRLTVT.

V usage is TRBV18 and J usage is TRBJ1-1, with TRBD1 identical over 7 bases. Trimming removed 5 bases from V and 5 bases from J; junction bases left unmatched: 5. Germline-derived CDR1 and CDR2 are KGHSH and LQKENI. CDR3 size: 13 residues. CDR3 nucleotides: TGTGCCAGCTCAAACAGGGGTCAAACTGAAGCTTTCTTT. It yields the protein CASSNRGQTEAFF. Full variable domain (rest looked up from reference TRBV18 and TRBJ1-1): NAGVMQNPRHLVRRRGQEARLRCSPMKGHSHVYWYRQLPEEGLKFMVYLQKENIIDESGMPKERFSAEFPKEGPSILRIQQVVRGDSAAYFCASSNRGQTEAFFGQGTRLTVV.

A remark on this clone: At one end, the junction sequence differs from germline, possibly due to a read error. This sequence joins TRBV6-5 and TRBJ2-1; 12 nucleotides align to TRBD2. This CDR3 is built from 16 residues. Germline CDR1 MNHEY, CDR2 SVGAGI. The DNA of the CDR3 is TGTGTCAGCAGTTACTCGGGACTAGCGGGTCGGGATGAGCAGTTCTTC. Its protein is CVSSYSGLAGRDEQFF.

The chain is built from TRBV5-1 and TRBJ1-1, with 10 nucleotides matching TRBD1. CDR1 is SGHRS and CDR2 is YFSETQ in the germline V gene. The CDR3 consists of 15 residues. J lost 5 bases, V lost 4 bases, and 8 bases had no gene match. CDR3 in amino acids: CASSIRQGAGTEAFF. CDR3 coding DNA: TGCGCCAGCAGCATACGACAGGGGGCAGGAACTGAAGCTTTCTTT.

The chain couples TRBV6-5 to TRBJ1-2; no reliable D call. Trimming left V 7 bases short and J 4 bases short, with 7 bases between. Germline V lookup: CDR1 MNHEY, CDR2 SVGAGI. The CDR3 is 11 residues long. CDR3 sequence (DNA): TGTGCCAGCAAAAACGGCTATGGCTACACCTTC. Its translation is CASKNGYGYTF.

This chain connects TRBV7-2 to TRBJ2-1; TRBD2 agrees at 7 bases. The CDR3 spans 14 residues. Trimming took 5 bases from V and 3 from J; bases not matched to a gene: 4. CDR1 and CDR2 (germline): SGHTA, FQGNSA. This chain's CDR3 is CASSPTSYYNEQFF. The CDR3 DNA sequence: TGTGCCAGCAGCCCGACTAGCTACTACAATGAGCAGTTCTTC.

The V call is TRBV27, the J call TRBJ2-7, with D maybe TRBD2 (5 bases). Looked up from germline, CDR1 is MNHEY and CDR2 is SMNVEV (reference sequence). The V end was cut by 5 bases, the J end by 4 bases, with 12 bases between. The CDR3 consists of 13 residues. The CDR3 nucleotides read TGTGCCAGCAGTATCACGGGAAGGTACGAGCAGTACTTC. Residues: CASSITGRYEQYF.

The chain carries TRBV19 and TRBJ2-3, with a weak D call TRBD1 (6 bases). CDR1 and CDR2 from the germline V gene are LNHDA and SQIVND (reference sequence). The CDR3 covers 17 residues. V dropped 0 bases and J dropped 4 bases, with 17 bases sitting between them. CDR3 bases: TGTGCCAGTAGTATAGATGGGGGCCAGGGGAAGGCAGATACGCAGTATTTT. Translated, it gives CASSIDGGQGKADTQYF. The whole variable domain, remainder taken from reference TRBV19 and TRBJ2-3, is DGGITQSPKYLFRKEGQNVTLSCEQNLNHDAMYWYRQDPGQGLRLIYYSQIVNDFQKGDIAEGYSVSREKKESFPLTVTSAQKNPTAFYLCASSIDGGQGKADTQYFGPGTRLTVL.

This clone was counted once. This chain connects TRBV5-1 to TRBJ2-1; 16 bases agree with TRBD2. The CDR3 covers 16 residues. The V and J ends lost 4 bases and 7 bases, in that order; junction bases with no gene match: 5. Germline lookup yields CDR1 SGHRS and CDR2 YFSETQ. The CDR3 here is CASSKGGLAGGNEQFF. The CDR3 DNA reads as TGCGCCAGCAGCAAGGGGGGACTAGCGGGAGGGAATGAGCAGTTCTTC.

The V and J genes are TRBV29-1 and TRBJ2-2; either TRBD1 or TRBD2 may fit D (5 bases each). Trimming removed 6 bases from V and 1 base from J, with 12 bases in between. CDR3 length: 14 amino acids. Germline-derived CDR1 and CDR2 are SQVTM and ANQGSEA. Here the CDR3 reads CSVPGPQNTGELFF. CDR3 nucleotides: TGCAGCGTCCCGGGACCACAGAACACCGGGGAGCTGTTTTTT.

This chain uses TRBV5-1 with TRBJ2-7; TRBD1 matches 9 bases. In germline, CDR1 is SGHRS, CDR2 YFSETQ. Unmatched junction bases numbered 7, after V lost 0 bases and J lost 3 bases. CDR3 length: 16 residues. CDR3 residues: CASSLAQGAPLYEQYF. The CDR3 DNA is TGCGCCAGCAGCTTGGCACAGGGGGCCCCCCTCTACGAGCAGTACTTC.

V is TRBV6-5 and J is TRBJ2-5; 9 bases align to TRBD2. Germline V gene lookup returns CDR1 MNHEY and CDR2 SVGAGI. CDR3 length: 14 amino acids. J lost 6 bases, V lost 8 bases, and 10 bases had no gene match. The CDR3 DNA reads TGTGCCAGCGGCCAAGCGGGAGGCATAAAGACCCAGTACTTC. This sequence encodes CASGQAGGIKTQYF.

The sample holds one count of this clone. The CDR3 DNA follows: TGTGCCAGCAGGACAGCTCAAGAGACCCAGTACTTC. Encoded protein: CASRTAQETQYF. V usage is TRBV27 and J usage is TRBJ2-5; weak D call: TRBD1 (5 bases). CDR1 and CDR2 (germline): MNHEY, SMNVEV (reference sequence). Trimming cost V 6 bases and J 2 bases, with 7 bases left between them. This CDR3 comprises 12 residues.

The chain is built from TRBV9 and TRBJ2-3, with a possible D match to TRBD2 (6 bases). CDR1 and CDR2 (germline): SGDLS, YYNGEE. The CDR3 is 14 residues long. V was pared by 0 bases and J by 6 bases, with 11 bases between. Written as DNA, the CDR3 is TGTGCCAGCAGCGTAGGGAGGGGCTCCGATACGCAGTATTTT. Translation gives CASSVGRGSDTQYF.

The chain recombines TRBV29-1 with TRBJ2-6; D not certain. V gave up 7 bases and J gave up 8 bases, with 9 bases separating them. The germline V gene encodes CDR1 SQVTM and CDR2 ANQGSEA. This CDR3 contains 11 residues. CDR3 nucleotides: TGCAGCGCCCGTACGACCAACGTCCTGACTTTC. Protein: CSARTTNVLTF. Full variable domain (rest looked up from reference TRBV29-1 and TRBJ2-6): SAVISQKPSRDICQRGTSLTIQCQVDSQVTMMFWYRQQPGQSLTLIATANQGSEATYESGFVIDKFPISRPNLTFSTLTVSNMSPEDSSIYLCSARTTNVLTFGAGSRLTVL.

This chain links TRBV10-3 with TRBJ2-5; TRBD1 aligns across 10 bases. The CDR3 has 16 amino acids. V lost 3 bases to trimming and J lost 2 bases; unmatched junction nucleotides: 6. The germline V gene encodes CDR1 ENHRY and CDR2 SYGVKD. CDR3 DNA: TGTGCCATCAGTGAACGGACAGGGGGTTCACAAGAGACCCAGTACTTC. It is translated as CAISERTGGSQETQYF.

The rearrangement uses TRBV5-4 and TRBJ1-2; 7 nucleotides align to TRBD1. V was pared by 1 base and J by 4 bases, with 13 bases of the junction left unmatched. CDR3 length equals 17 residues. The germline CDR1 and CDR2 sequences are SGHNT and YYREEE (reference sequence). The CDR3 is CASSLQGQSVSLYGYTF. The CDR3 DNA is TGTGCCAGCAGCTTGCAGGGACAGAGTGTCTCTCTCTATGGCTACACCTTC.

This rearrangement joins TRBV28 to TRBJ1-1; D is uncertain. This CDR3 comprises 15 residues. Deletions cut 3 bases from V and 1 base from J, with 12 bases between. CDR1 is MDHEN, CDR2 SYDVKM, per germline. DNA for the CDR3: TGTGCCAGCAGTTTCCCGGGGATTCCGAACACTGAAGCTTTCTTT. This sequence encodes CASSFPGIPNTEAFF.

This sequence joins TRBV30 and TRBJ2-5; 11 bases match TRBD2. From germline, CDR1 is GTSNPN and CDR2 SVGIG (reference sequence). After removal of 0 bases from V and 5 bases from J, the junction contained 8 bases not matched to a gene. The length of the CDR3 is 16 residues. The CDR3 region is CAWSVALAGGRETQYF. As DNA, the CDR3 is TGTGCCTGGAGTGTCGCGCTAGCGGGGGGCCGTGAGACCCAGTACTTC. The full variable domain, completed using reference TRBV30 and TRBJ2-5, is SQTIHQWPATLVQPVGSPLSLECTVEGTSNPNLYWYRQAAGRGLQLLFYSVGIGQISSEVPQNLSASRPQDRQFILSSKKLLLSDSGFYLCAWSVALAGGRETQYFGPGTRLLVL.

As concerns this clone: This sample also contains other DNA sequences that code for the same CDR3. This chain connects TRBV18 to TRBJ1-4, with D possibly being TRBD1 (5 bases). Trimming removed 6 bases at V and 5 bases at J, with 16 bases between. Germline V CDR1 and CDR2: KGHSH, LQKENI. The CDR3 runs to 15 residues. The DNA of the CDR3 is TGTGCCAGCTCTCTCCGGGACGCTCGCAATGAAAAACTGTTTTTT. Its protein product is CASSLRDARNEKLFF.

The rearrangement links TRBV7-8 to TRBJ2-2, with D tentatively TRBD1 (6 bases). CDR1 SGHVS and CDR2 FQNEAQ come from the germline V gene. Trimming pared 5 bases from V and 0 bases from J, leaving 16 bases between. This CDR3 has 17 residues. This CDR3 reads CASSVIAGTPNTGELFF. CDR3 DNA sequence: TGTGCCAGCAGCGTTATTGCCGGGACACCGAACACCGGGGAGCTGTTTTTT.

With regard to this clone: The identical CDR3 is also encoded by other nucleotide sequences in the sample. The chain carries TRBV11-2 and TRBJ2-1; 14 bases agree with TRBD2. Per the germline V gene, CDR1 is SGHAT and CDR2 is FQNNGV. The CDR3 totals 15 residues. With 5 bases clipped from V and 7 bases from J, the junction kept 4 bases outside the gene matches. The CDR3 protein is CASSPRLAGGNEQFF. The CDR3 bases are TGTGCCAGCAGCCCCCGACTAGCGGGAGGGAATGAGCAGTTCTTC.

V usage is TRBV7-3 and J usage is TRBJ2-5; possibly TRBD2 for D (5 bases). The CDR3 is 14 amino acids. Germline assignment: CDR1 SGHTA and CDR2 FQGTGA. V lost 0 bases, J lost 3 bases, and 8 bases lay in between. Written as DNA, the CDR3 is TGTGCCAGCAGCTTAACCGGACTCGAAGAGACCCAGTACTTC. It yields the protein CASSLTGLEETQYF.

The chain couples TRBV7-8 to TRBJ2-5; D perhaps matches TRBD1 (6 bases). The CDR3 runs to 15 residues. V was shortened by 1 base and J by 2 bases, with 11 bases between the two germline ends. Germline V gene data show CDR1 as SGHVS and CDR2 as FQNEAQ. CDR3 bases: TGTGCCAGCAGCTTAGGGACAGCCCGACAAGAGACCCAGTACTTC. This codes for CASSLGTARQETQYF.

This clone came up once. V is TRBV7-9 and J is TRBJ1-3; D is ambiguous. Between the trimmed V and J ends, which lost 5 bases and 2 bases, there was a span of 4 bases. The CDR3 loop spans 12 amino acids. The germline V gene encodes CDR1 SEHNR and CDR2 FQNEAQ (reference sequence). CDR3 DNA sequence: TGTGCCAGCAGCCCTACTGGAAACACCATATATTTT. It specifies CASSPTGNTIYF.

The genes are TRBV10-3 and TRBJ2-3; D is possibly TRBD2 (6 bases). Between the trimmed V and J ends, which lost 5 bases and 2 bases, there was a span of 14 bases. CDR3 length equals 15 residues. Germline V gene sequence: CDR1 ENHRY, CDR2 SYGVKD. CDR3 in amino acids: CAISPGGWDTDTQYF. The CDR3 coding sequence is TGTGCCATCAGTCCAGGAGGGTGGGACACAGATACGCAGTATTTT.

The V and J genes are TRBV12-5 and TRBJ1-4, with D perhaps matching TRBD1 (5 bases). In germline, CDR1 is LGHNT, CDR2 FRNRAP. Trimming pared 6 bases from V and 4 bases from J, leaving 18 bases between. The CDR3 runs to 16 residues. The CDR3 reads CASGSHSGFGNEKLFF. CDR3 nucleotides: TGTGCTAGTGGGTCTCATTCAGGGTTTGGTAATGAAAAACTGTTTTTT.

The chain employs TRBV6-5 and TRBJ2-7, with 10 bases lining up with TRBD2. In germline, CDR1 is MNHEY, CDR2 SVGAGI. The length of the CDR3 is 15 residues. The CDR3 loop reads CVIPRGTSERYEQYF. The CDR3 nucleotides read TGTGTCATACCGCGGGGGACTAGCGAGAGGTACGAGCAGTACTTC.

The chain is built from TRBV6-1 and TRBJ1-2; 7 bases are shared with TRBD1. In germline, CDR1 is MNHNS, CDR2 SASEGT. V lost 7 bases, J lost 1 base, and 9 bases stayed unmatched. This CDR3 comprises 15 residues. In DNA form, the CDR3 reads TGTGCCAGCACTATCACAGGGGCCCATAACTATGGCTACACCTTC. Its protein product is CASTITGAHNYGYTF.

V usage is TRBV13 and J usage is TRBJ2-3, with 16 nucleotides matching TRBD2. The CDR3 totals 16 residues. Germline V gene data show CDR1 as PRHDT and CDR2 as FYEKMQ (reference sequence). The J segment lost 4 bases and the V segment lost 4 bases, leaving 2 bases of the junction unmatched. The CDR3 here is CASSSGTSGRADTQYF. CDR3 nucleotides: TGTGCCAGCAGCTCAGGGACTAGCGGGAGGGCAGATACGCAGTATTTT.